One sample yielded the 12 T cell receptor beta chains listed below, sequenced in a study of regulatory T cells in long-lasting Graves disease. In building TCR beta libraries, iRepertoire HTBI primers were used together with Arm-PCR of CDR3 regions. TCRdb re-called the multiplex PCR reads with MiXCR, one entry per CDR3 protein. Here the sample spans about 660,000 distinct CDR3 sequences, roughly 30% being singletons. Noted time point: persistent/refractory GD, antithyroid drugs over 5 years with positive TRAb. Isolated PBMC RNA provided the starting material for the TCR library. Sequencing used peripheral blood mononuclear cells (PBMCs), obtained when the disease was refractory, from a patient treated with antithyroid drugs. These receptors originate from a female donor with Graves disease.

The V and J genes are TRBV19 and TRBJ2-6, with no clear D. The germline V gene has CDR1 LNHDA and CDR2 SQIVND (reference sequence). The length of the CDR3 is 14 residues. Trimming took off 7 bases at V and 2 bases at J, with 9 bases between the two ends. CDR3 protein: CASKLVAGANVLTF. CDR3 in DNA: TGTGCCAGTAAGCTGGTGGCTGGGGCCAACGTCCTGACTTTC.

J is TRBJ2-5 and V is TRBV6-5; maybe TRBD2 (6 bases). CDR3 length: 17 residues. CDR1 is MNHEY, CDR2 SVGAGI, per germline. Trimming cost V 2 bases and J 4 bases, with 20 bases left between them. The CDR3 reads CASSYTTSSGQGETQYF. The CDR3, as DNA: TGTGCCAGCAGTTACACCACTAGCTCGGGGCAAGGAGAGACCCAGTACTTC.

This sequence joins TRBV2 and TRBJ2-7, with 7 bases fitting TRBD2. CDR3 length: 15 amino acids. The germline V gene has CDR1 SNHLY and CDR2 FYNNEI. With V trimmed by 3 bases and J by 0 bases, 5 bases remained unmatched. The CDR3, as DNA: TGTGCCAGCAGTGAGAGCGGGACCAGCTCCTACGAGCAGTACTTC. Encoded protein: CASSESGTSSYEQYF. Supplemented by reference TRBV2 and TRBJ2-7, the full variable domain reads EPEVTQTPSHQVTQMGQEVILRCVPISNHLYFYWYRQILGQKVEFLVSFYNNEISEKSEIFDDQFSVERPDGSNFTLKIRSTKLEDSAMYFCASSESGTSSYEQYFGPGTRLTVT.

The rearrangement joins TRBV19 to TRBJ1-5; the D gene is possibly TRBD1 (5 bases). V dropped 5 bases and J dropped 1 base, with 15 bases sitting between them. Germline V gene sequence: CDR1 LNHDA, CDR2 SQIVND (reference sequence). This CDR3 is 16 amino acids long. The CDR3: CASSPGNPGSNQPQHF. CDR3 coding DNA: TGTGCCAGTAGTCCAGGGAACCCTGGCAGCAATCAGCCCCAGCATTTT.

The rearrangement joins TRBV30 to TRBJ2-5; maybe TRBD2 (5 bases). V gave up 1 base and J gave up 5 bases, with 8 bases separating them. The CDR3 is 12 amino acids. Germline loops: CDR1 GTSNPN, CDR2 SVGIG (reference sequence). The CDR3 here is CAWSGPGETQYF. The CDR3 bases are TGTGCCTGGAGTGGGCCGGGGGAGACCCAGTACTTC.

This clonotype showed up many times. The V and J genes are TRBV5-5 and TRBJ1-2; D is unresolved. The V end lost 4 bases, the J end lost 5 bases, and 9 bases lay between the germline ends. Germline CDR1 and CDR2: SGHKS and YYEKEE (reference sequence). This CDR3 is 12 amino acids long. The CDR3 protein is CASSQDWYGYTF. The CDR3 DNA is TGTGCCAGCAGCCAGGACTGGTATGGCTACACCTTC.

Ten or more counts support this clonotype. This chain links TRBV2 with TRBJ1-1; TRBD1 aligns across 9 bases. V was clipped by 8 bases and J by 1 base; unmatched bases: 14. Germline loops: CDR1 SNHLY, CDR2 FYNNEI. The CDR3 sequence is 17 residues long. DNA of the CDR3: TGTGCCAGCGGAACGCGTTGGGACAGGGTCTCGAACACTGAAGCTTTCTTT. It encodes CASGTRWDRVSNTEAFF.

A few counts support this clonotype. The chain combines TRBV2 with TRBJ2-7; 10 bases fit TRBD1. The germline gives CDR1 SNHLY, CDR2 FYNNEI. This CDR3 has 16 amino acids. Trimming at V came to 3 bases and at J to 3 bases, leaving 8 bases not matched to a gene. The CDR3 DNA sequence: TGTGCCAGCAGTGAGGGCCGGACAGGGGGGATCTACGAGCAGTACTTC. It translates to CASSEGRTGGIYEQYF. Looking up the rest from reference TRBV2 and TRBJ2-7 gives the full variable domain: EPEVTQTPSHQVTQMGQEVILRCVPISNHLYFYWYRQILGQKVEFLVSFYNNEISEKSEIFDDQFSVERPDGSNFTLKIRSTKLEDSAMYFCASSEGRTGGIYEQYFGPGTRLTVT.

This clonotype was observed a few times. The V call is TRBV5-1, the J call TRBJ2-1; 13 bases are shared with TRBD2. The CDR3 loop spans 14 amino acids. V trimming: 2 bases; J trimming: 13 bases; junction bases outside the gene matches: 6. CDR1 SGHRS and CDR2 YFSETQ come from the germline V gene. CDR3 amino acids: CASSFRLAGGFQFF. CDR3 sequence (DNA): TGCGCCAGCAGCTTTCGACTAGCGGGAGGCTTCCAGTTCTTC.

This clonotype was seen at least ten times. This sequence joins TRBV7-2 and TRBJ1-2; no definite D call. The V and J ends lost 5 bases and 4 bases respectively, with 8 bases between them. The CDR3 is made up of 12 amino acids. Germline-derived CDR1 and CDR2 are SGHTA and FQGNSA. CDR3 loop: CASSPEAYGYTF. The CDR3 nucleotides are TGTGCCAGCAGCCCGGAAGCCTATGGCTACACCTTC. Full variable domain (missing parts from reference TRBV7-2 and TRBJ1-2): GAGVSQSPSNKVTEKGKDVELRCDPISGHTALYWYRQSLGQGLEFLIYFQGNSAPDKSGLPSDRFSAERTGGSVSTLTIQRTQQEDSAVYLCASSPEAYGYTFGSGTRLTVV.

The V and J genes are TRBV20-1 and TRBJ2-6; 9 bases map to TRBD2. V gave up 1 base and J gave up 0 bases; unmatched junction bases: 1. CDR3 size: 16 residues. The germline gives CDR1 DFQATT, CDR2 SNEGSKA (reference sequence). CDR3 sequence (DNA): TGCAGTGCTAGAGGGACTAGCGACTCTGGGGCCAACGTCCTGACTTTC. Translated, it gives CSARGTSDSGANVLTF.

The V call is TRBV29-1, the J call TRBJ1-4, with D hard to call. Germline V CDR1 and CDR2: SQVTM, ANQGSEA. The V end lost 5 bases, the J end lost 5 bases, and 9 bases lay between the germline ends. The CDR3 length is 12 residues. The CDR3 DNA reads TGCAGCGTTAACTTGAGCAATGAAAAACTGTTTTTT. Its translation: CSVNLSNEKLFF.